A selection of T cell receptor beta chains follows, all from one sample in a study of human T cells and chemical hapten exposure. Using its own MiXCR run on the RACE reads, TCRdb lists one record per CDR3 protein. Here the sample spans around 110,000 distinct CDR3 sequences, about 11% being singletons. This specimen was whole blood, taken in connection with sensitization to the hapten diphenylcyclopropenone (DPC). The receptors derive from a woman aged 45 to 65 with alopecia areata. Some clones in this sample may be carry-over from other donors' samples. Each CDR3 is given with its conserved first and last residue. A D gene is named only where the DNA matches it firmly. Not every row has a clone size; where given, it reads once, few, many or a size class.

size	V	D	J	DNA	CDR3
many	TRBV6-5	.	TRBJ2-1	TGTGCCAGCAGTTCCCCAGGGGGGAGAGGGCACAATGAGCAGTTCTTC	CASSSPGGRGHNEQFF
few	TRBV2	.	TRBJ2-5	TGTGCCCACTGGACCGAAGAGACCCAGTACTTC	CAHWTEETQYF
.	TRBV7-2	.	TRBJ1-2	TGTGCCAGCAGCTTTTGGGATATGAACTATGGCTACACCTTC	CASSFWDMNYGYTF
few	TRBV3-1	TRBD1	TRBJ2-2	TGTGCCAGCAGCCCCAGGACAGGGGTGAACACCGGGGAGCTGTTTTTT	CASSPRTGVNTGELFF
few	TRBV9	.	TRBJ1-4	TGTGCCAGCAGCCCCCAGGCGGCAACTAATGAAAAACTGTTTTTT	CASSPQAATNEKLFF
few	TRBV6-2/TRBV6-3	.	TRBJ1-1	TGTGCCAGCACCAACGGAAGAGGGCAGGGAGCTTTCTTT	CASTNGRGQGAFF
.	TRBV4-1	.	TRBJ1-5	TGCGCCAGCAGCCAAGAACCCTGGGTCAATCAGCCCCAGCATTTT	CASSQEPWVNQPQHF
.	TRBV30	.	TRBJ2-7	TGTGCCTGGAGTGTAGGTGGAACCTCCTACGAGCAGTACTTC	CAWSVGGTSYEQYF
few	TRBV30	.	TRBJ2-3	TGTGCCTGGAGTGTCGCCGGTCGCACAGATACGCAGTATTTT	CAWSVAGRTDTQYF
many	TRBV3-1	TRBD2	TRBJ2-5	TGTGCCAGCAGCCAAGGGGGGGGAAGAGAGACCCAGTACTTC	CASSQGGGRETQYF
many	TRBV20-1	.	TRBJ2-7	TGCAGCGCCCCTAGCTACGAGCAGTACTTC	CSAPSYEQYF
few	TRBV29-1	.	TRBJ2-1	TGCAGCGTTGAACTAGGTAATGAGCAGTTCTTC	CSVELGNEQFF
many	TRBV20-1	TRBD1	TRBJ1-6	TGCAGTGCTAGAGATACGGACAGGGGTGAGAATTCACCCCTCCACTTT	CSARDTDRGENSPLHF
few	TRBV6-1	.	TRBJ1-2	TGTGCCAGCCACCCCGGCCCCGACAGGAACTATGGCTACACCTTC	CASHPGPDRNYGYTF
.	TRBV28	.	TRBJ1-4	TGTGCCAGCGGGGGGACAACAACTAATGAAAAACTGTTTTTT	CASGGTTTNEKLFF
.	TRBV12-3/TRBV12-4	.	TRBJ2-1	TGTGCCAGCAGTCCCGACGGAGACATCTACAATGAGCAGTTCTTC	CASSPDGDIYNEQFF
few	TRBV12-5	.	TRBJ2-6	TGTGCTAGTGGTTTGGTTGTATCTGGGGCCAACGTCCTGACTTTC	CASGLVVSGANVLTF
once	TRBV5-6	.	TRBJ2-3	TGTGCCAGCAGCTTTCGTAGCGGACCCGTCTGGACGCAGTATTTT	CASSFRSGPVWTQYF